One and the same sample provided the 10 T cell receptor beta chains below, sequenced in a study of naive and memory T cell subsets. The beta constant-region primer was an equimolar mix of two oligonucleotides covering TRBC1 and TRBC2. Nested alpha and beta constant-region primers with the SP2 primer drove four PCR rounds on ligated cDNA. TCRdb recomputed calls from the UMI-ligation and nested PCR reads with MiXCR, one row per CDR3 protein. The table records just over 80,000 distinct CDR3 sequences, around 9% of them present only once. The specimen sequenced was naive CD8+ T cells from blood. The source of these receptors is a human donor in good health.

This rearrangement joins TRBV12-3 or TRBV12-4 to TRBJ1-2; D may be TRBD1 (5 bases). Trimming removed 5 bases from V and 4 bases from J, with 14 bases in between. The CDR3 loop spans 14 amino acids. The CDR3 sequence is CASSPQGTGYGYTF. In nucleotides, the CDR3 is TGTGCCAGCAGTCCCCAGGGAACGGGCTATGGCTACACCTTC.

This clonotype was picked up many times. The chain uses TRBV14 and TRBJ2-7; 8 bases line up with TRBD1. The CDR3 has 16 residues. Germline assignment: CDR1 SGHDN and CDR2 FVKESK. V lost 0 bases, J lost 2 bases, and 6 bases stayed unmatched. CDR3 DNA sequence: TGTGCCAGCAGCCAAGATAGCGGACAGGGCCCCTACGAGCAGTACTTC. It is translated as CASSQDSGQGPYEQYF.

As to this clonotype: A much larger clone sits a single nucleotide away, making a read error possible. The chain couples TRBV28 to TRBJ2-3, with 10 bases aligning to TRBD2. Germline V gene lookup returns CDR1 MDHEN and CDR2 SYDVKM. The CDR3 has 14 amino acids. Unmatched junction bases numbered 5, after V lost 7 bases and J lost 4 bases. CDR3 nucleotide sequence: TGTGCCAGCAATCTAGCGGGAGTGGCAGATACGCAGTATTTT. Translated: CASNLAGVADTQYF.

This clonotype was seen more than once but under ten times. The chain recombines TRBV27 with TRBJ2-2; D not certain. The CDR3 runs 14 residues. Between the trimmed V and J ends, which lost 6 bases and 5 bases, there was a span of 13 bases. Germline V gene data show CDR1 as MNHEY and CDR2 as SMNVEV (reference sequence). CDR3 sequence: CASSLIEDTGELFF. DNA of the CDR3: TGTGCCAGCAGCCTGATTGAGGATACCGGGGAGCTGTTTTTT.

This chain uses TRBV20-1 with TRBJ2-1; D not certain. Germline assignment: CDR1 DFQATT and CDR2 SNEGSKA (reference sequence). Trimming cost V 6 bases and J 4 bases, with 16 bases left between them. CDR3 size: 14 residues. The CDR3 coding sequence is TGCAGTGCAAGGGCCGGGCCAAGTTACAATGAGCAGTTCTTC. Its translation is CSARAGPSYNEQFF.

This chain links TRBV2 with TRBJ2-1; no reliable D call. The germline gives CDR1 SNHLY, CDR2 FYNNEI. V shed 7 bases and J shed 7 bases, with 11 bases lying between them. This CDR3 has 12 amino acids. CDR3 residues: CASTLGRNEQFF. In DNA form, the CDR3 reads TGTGCCAGCACACTTGGACGGAATGAGCAGTTCTTC.

This clonotype was counted between two and nine times. The chain links TRBV9 to TRBJ2-1; D remains ambiguous. The CDR3 is 13 residues long. CDR1 and CDR2 from the germline V gene are SGDLS and YYNGEE. Trimming cost V 5 bases and J 10 bases, with 16 bases left between them. The CDR3 loop is CASRPNGAREQFF. As DNA, the CDR3 is TGTGCCAGCAGACCGAACGGCGCACGGGAGCAGTTCTTC.

The table lists this clonotype with a few counts. This chain links TRBV5-1 with TRBJ2-3, with D maybe TRBD2 (5 bases). From germline, CDR1 is SGHRS and CDR2 YFSETQ. The CDR3 is 12 residues long. Trimming stripped 4 bases from V and 6 bases from J, with 9 bases between. CDR3 amino acids: CASSPREDTQYF. CDR3 nucleotide sequence: TGCGCCAGCAGCCCGAGGGAGGATACGCAGTATTTT.

This clonotype was counted many times. The chain recombines TRBV29-1 with TRBJ2-1; 7 nucleotides align to TRBD1. With 0 bases clipped from V and 5 bases from J, the junction kept 7 bases outside the gene matches. Germline lookup yields CDR1 SQVTM and CDR2 ANQGSEA. The CDR3 sequence is 15 residues long. DNA of the CDR3: TGCAGCGTTGAAGAAGGCCGCGACAGGGACAATGAGCAGTTCTTC. Translated, it gives CSVEEGRDRDNEQFF.

This clonotype was counted many times. This chain connects TRBV9 to TRBJ2-3, with a possible D match to TRBD2 (5 bases). This CDR3 has 15 amino acids. The V and J ends lost 0 bases and 1 base respectively, with 9 bases between them. Looked up from germline, CDR1 is SGDLS and CDR2 is YYNGEE. The CDR3 region is CASSVGGSGTDTQYF. In nucleotides, the CDR3 is TGTGCCAGCAGCGTAGGGGGTAGCGGCACAGATACGCAGTATTTT.